This TCR beta chain stems from a study of blood T cell repertoires in COVID-19 (dated by TCRdb to the early 2020s). Background for the entire study: Samples from collaborators originated in the United States, Italy and Spain and spanned both the acute and convalescent phases of COVID-19. Sample metadata almost always included a de-identified subject ID, COVID-19 status, age in years and sex. Where available, HLA class I and class II types were taken from metadata supplied by the sample provider and were not determined by assay-based typing. Samples were obtained from the ongoing ImmuneRACE study (first 160 participants) and from 1,254 subjects provided by 6 global collaborators. Subjects who had been exposed to COVID-19, were actively infected with it, or had recovered from it provided the deeply sampled blood TCRbeta repertoires that made up the dataset. The repertoires were made available in a free public database intended to serve as a resource for research on the immune response to SARS-CoV-2. The prospective study material was composed of cDNA or gDNA derived from T cells, B-cell-depleted T cells, or PBMCs. Results and caveats for the whole study, not just this receptor: How much clinical and demographic metadata was included differed by source and by participant, and the metadata was provided uncurated.

Collaborating institutions collected whole blood in K2EDTA tubes following their own protocols. For TCRbeta analysis, collaborators shipped samples in one of three forms: frozen whole blood, isolated PBMCs, or DNA extracted from either of those sample types. The immunoSEQ Assay, a bias-controlled multiplex PCR, was used to amplify TCRbeta CDR3 regions from genomic DNA. In the original analysis: The number of nucleated cells in each sample was estimated by amplification of reference gene primers within the assay. Sequence reads were collapsed and filtered to measure the absolute abundance of every unique TCRbeta CDR3 rearrangement. For each sample, productive Simpson clonality was calculated as the square root of Simpson's diversity index over productive rearrangements. TCRdb re-hosts the immuneACCESS table, in-frame sequences only. Its copies lack some clones; in the studies checked, an unresolved V gene accounts for under half of them, and the cause for the rest is not known. V, J and clone size are taken as reported in that table, and D and trimming were inferred from the DNA itself. Within this sample are approximately 84,000 clones, with roughly 90% of them counted one time only. Approximately 1.5% of the sample lies in the top ten.

A word on this clone: Its cognate antigen has yet to be identified. Base qualities are not recorded, but no much larger clone differs from it by a single base.

The TCR originated in a human donor with active COVID-19. The donor label of this sample is uncertain. Sequences were obtained from peripheral blood.

The DNA sequence is as follows: TGTGCCAGCAGCGCGGGACAGGTCAACACCGGGGAGCTGTTTTTT. This sequence encodes CASSAGQVNTGELFF. Rearrangement joined TRBV9 to TRBJ2-2, with TRBD1 matching 8 junction bases. CDR1 and CDR2 are read off the germline V gene as SGDLS and YYNGEE. From the cysteine up to the phenylalanine, the CDR3 has a length of 15 residues. Solely the CDR3 DNA is kept, with 45 bases framed from the first base. The germline V and J ends show losses of 3 bases and 2 bases respectively, and no gene match explains 3 bases of the junction. With all but the CDR3 taken from the reference TRBV9 and TRBJ2-2 genes, the full variable domain is: DSGVTQTPKHLITATGQRVTLRCSPRSGDLSVYWYQQSLDQGLQFLIQYYNGEERAKGNILERFSAQQFPDLHSELNLSSLELGDSALYFCASSAGQVNTGELFFGEGSRLTVL.